Described below is a single TCR beta chain sequence and its context. The antigen is undetermined. The data were obtained in a study of cytomegalovirus exposure and HLA in healthy donors. Healthy bone marrow donors formed the donor group. Donors counted as nominally healthy when sampled, yet unrecorded immune exposures were likely. V was clipped by 1 base and J by 3 bases, with 13 bases between them. The germline CDR1 and CDR2 sequences are SGHAT and FQNNGV. This CDR3 has 16 amino acids. The PCR ran on 60 Vbeta and 13 Jbeta primers. The data were produced by immunoSEQ multiplex PCR, yet TCRdb's version contains in-frame clones alone and is incomplete. The repertoire holds about 110,000 clones, approximately 15% seen once, with roughly 2% in the top ten. Study observations and caveats: Further analysis was carried out later, and it showed several of the most significant clusters appearing linked to common viral pathogens. Analyses of presence and absence presupposed an approximately uniform sequencing depth across donors.

This sequence was found in a woman between 18 and 29 years old in good health and CMV-seronegative. Sequencing was performed on PBMCs. The V call is TRBV11-2, the J call TRBJ1-3; D not resolved. The CDR3 nucleotides read TGTGCCAGCAGCTTAGCTCAGTTTGGCCTTGGAAACACCATATATTTT. It codes for CASSLAQFGLGNTIYF.